These T cell receptor beta chains were read from a single sample in a study of T cells after yellow fever vaccination. TCRdb re-analysed the 5' RACE reads in MiXCR, keeping a single row per CDR3 protein. The sample carries about 94,000 distinct CDR3 sequences, 8.9% recorded once. The sample consisted of CD8+ T cells not binding an NS4B(214-222) dextramer, sorted from PBMCs, taken approximately 16 days after the first yellow fever vaccination. Receptor source: a young man who received the YFV17D yellow fever vaccine. Each CDR3 is given with its conserved first and last residue. Each record gives: D gene, clone size, V gene, J gene, CDR3 DNA, CDR3 protein. The D gene is left open where the match is weak. A row's size may be missing; if present it is once, few, many or a size class.

>-|-|TRBV5-4|TRBJ1-1
TGTGCCAGCAGCCTCAACGTCGGGGGAGCCACTGAAGCTTTCTTT
CASSLNVGGATEAFF
>TRBD1|many|TRBV29-1|TRBJ2-7
TGCAGCGTCCGGGACAGGGGATCCTACGAGCAGTACTTC
CSVRDRGSYEQYF
>TRBD1|-|TRBV3-1|TRBJ2-1
TGTGCCAGCAGCAACCCGACAGGGCCCCTTGGGAATGAGCAGTTCTTC
CASSNPTGPLGNEQFF
>TRBD1|-|TRBV13|TRBJ2-3
TGTGCCAGCAGCGTACAGGGGTTCGGGACAGATACGCAGTATTTT
CASSVQGFGTDTQYF
>-|-|TRBV6-2/TRBV6-3|TRBJ2-5
TGTGCCAGCAGTTGGCAATTGTACCAAGAGACCCAGTACTTC
CASSWQLYQETQYF
>-|few|TRBV27|TRBJ1-2
TGTGCCAGCAGTCCCGGGCCCACCTGGGGCTACACCTTC
CASSPGPTWGYTF
>TRBD1|-|TRBV13|TRBJ1-1
TGTGCCAGCAGCTTAACAGGGGGCAGTGAAGCTTTCTTT
CASSLTGGSEAFF
>-|-|TRBV2|TRBJ2-5
TGTGCCAGCAGTGGGCAGTACCTCGGGGAGACCCAGTACTTC
CASSGQYLGETQYF
>-|-|TRBV6-5|TRBJ2-4
TGTGCCAGCAGTTACACCAGATGGGACATTCAGTACTTC
CASSYTRWDIQYF
>-|-|TRBV25-1|TRBJ2-1
TGTGCCAGCGGGACAGCGGGGGCTTGGGCTGAGCAGTTCTTC
CASGTAGAWAEQFF
>-|-|TRBV7-9|TRBJ2-1
TGTGCCAGCAGCCCTCCCAGGGGTAGCTCCTACAATGAGCAGTTCTTC
CASSPPRGSSYNEQFF
>-|-|TRBV27|TRBJ2-1
TGTGCCAGCAGTTTAGTCGCGGGGGCAAGGAGGAATGAGCAGTTCTTC
CASSLVAGARRNEQFF
>-|few|TRBV6-2/TRBV6-3|TRBJ1-5
TGTGCCAGCAGTTTGTTCCGGGACGGGAATCAGCCCCAGCATTTT
CASSLFRDGNQPQHF
>-|few|TRBV4-1|TRBJ1-6
TGCGCCAGCAGCCAAGGGGAACAGCCCGATAATTCACCCCTCCACTTT
CASSQGEQPDNSPLHF
>-|few|TRBV5-6|TRBJ1-1
TGTGCCAGCAGCCGGTCCGGGAGCATGAACACTGAAGCTTTCTTT
CASSRSGSMNTEAFF
>TRBD1|few|TRBV5-1|TRBJ1-1
TGCGCCAGCAGCTTAAGACAGGGGGCTAGGTCGGGCGCTTTCTTT
CASSLRQGARSGAFF
>-|few|TRBV6-5|TRBJ1-3
TGTGCCAGCAGTTACGGCTGGAGCTCTGGAAACACCATATATTTT
CASSYGWSSGNTIYF
>TRBD2|many|TRBV5-1|TRBJ2-5
TGCGCCAGCAGCTCACGACCCCTAGCGGGAGAAGAGACCCAGTACTTC
CASSSRPLAGEETQYF
>-|few|TRBV5-5|TRBJ2-3
TGTGCCAGCAGCGACTCGGGACAAACCCGTCGGGATACGCAGTATTTT
CASSDSGQTRRDTQYF
>TRBD2|-|TRBV11-2|TRBJ2-2
TGTGCCAGCAGCCCCTGGACTAGCGGGGGGGAAGACACCGGGGAGCTGTTTTTT
CASSPWTSGGEDTGELFF
>-|-|TRBV6-6|TRBJ2-7
TGTGCCAGCAGTGACACAGGGTTCGAGCAGTACTTC
CASSDTGFEQYF
>TRBD2|many|TRBV27|TRBJ2-7
TGTGCCAGCAGTCCCCGAGCGGGGGCCCCCTACGAGCAGTACTTC
CASSPRAGAPYEQYF
>-|-|TRBV4-1|TRBJ2-5
TGCGCCAGCAGCCAAGGTACAGGGCGGTCGGAGACCCAGTACTTC
CASSQGTGRSETQYF
>-|-|TRBV4-1|TRBJ1-6
TGCGCCAGCAGCCCGACCCAGGCCCCTAATTCACCCCTCCACTTT
CASSPTQAPNSPLHF
>-|few|TRBV4-2|TRBJ2-7
TGTGCCAGCAGCCCACTGGAGAACTCCTACGAGCAGTACTTC
CASSPLENSYEQYF
>TRBD2|-|TRBV10-2|TRBJ2-3
TGCGCCAGCGCTGTAAGCGGGGGCGGCACAGATACGCAGTATTTT
CASAVSGGGTDTQYF
>-|-|TRBV19|TRBJ2-3
TGTGCCAGTAGTATAGTGATGGACAAACCCTACACAGATACGCAGTATTTT
CASSIVMDKPYTDTQYF
>-|-|TRBV7-9|TRBJ2-5
TGTGCCAGCAGCTCCACCGGGACCCCAGCGAAGACCCAGTACTTC
CASSSTGTPAKTQYF
>-|few|TRBV6-1|TRBJ1-1
TGTGCCAGCAGTGACCCCATGGGGGGCCCCGAGAACACTGAAGCTTTCTTT
CASSDPMGGPENTEAFF
>TRBD1|few|TRBV14|TRBJ1-2
TGTGCCAGCAGCCTGTCGACAGGGGGACTCTATGGCTACACCTTC
CASSLSTGGLYGYTF
>TRBD2|-|TRBV15|TRBJ2-5
TGTGCCACCAGCAGAGTTCTAGCGGGGACCGTCCAAGAGACCCAGTACTTC
CATSRVLAGTVQETQYF
>-|-|TRBV5-1|TRBJ2-3
TGCGCCAGCGGACGGGAAAGCACAGATACGCAGTATTTT
CASGRESTDTQYF